This entry is about one T cell receptor beta chain. The record originates from a study of shared T cell receptors in the human thymus. V was trimmed by 1 base and J by 5 bases, leaving 11 bases between them. Germline loops: CDR1 MGHDK, CDR2 SYGVNS. The CDR3 sequence is 14 residues long. The assay was immunoSEQ multiplex PCR, and TCRdb's table has in-frame clones only and misses some. The profile shows roughly 700,000 clones, around 89% of them singletons. The sample was also reused in another study, on human thymus T cells. As reported in that work: The source of the thymus tissue was resections taken during corrective heart surgery. Use of V and J genes seemed skewed within the thymic and blood repertoires. As related research reported, thymic repertoires overlapped highly among unrelated individuals.

Sequencing used thymocytes. This rearrangement joins TRBV25-1 to TRBJ2-5, with D tentatively TRBD2 (6 bases). The receptor was derived from a boy under two years old with a congenital heart defect. CDR3 in amino acids: CASSELTRLETQYF. The DNA for the CDR3 is TGTGCCAGCAGTGAATTGACTAGGCTGGAGACCCAGTACTTC.